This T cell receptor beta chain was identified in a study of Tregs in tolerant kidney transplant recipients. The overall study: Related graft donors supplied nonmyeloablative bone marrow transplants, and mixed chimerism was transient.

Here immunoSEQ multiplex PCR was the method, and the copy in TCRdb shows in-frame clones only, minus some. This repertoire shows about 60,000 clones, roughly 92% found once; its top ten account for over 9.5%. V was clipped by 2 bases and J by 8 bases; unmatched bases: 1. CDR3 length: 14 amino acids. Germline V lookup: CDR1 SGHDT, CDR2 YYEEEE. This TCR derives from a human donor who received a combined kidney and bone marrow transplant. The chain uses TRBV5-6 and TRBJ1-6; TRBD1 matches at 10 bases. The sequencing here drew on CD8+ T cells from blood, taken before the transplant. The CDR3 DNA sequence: TGTGCCAGCAGCTTTGGGACAGGGGATTCACCCCTCCACTTT. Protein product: CASSFGTGDSPLHF.